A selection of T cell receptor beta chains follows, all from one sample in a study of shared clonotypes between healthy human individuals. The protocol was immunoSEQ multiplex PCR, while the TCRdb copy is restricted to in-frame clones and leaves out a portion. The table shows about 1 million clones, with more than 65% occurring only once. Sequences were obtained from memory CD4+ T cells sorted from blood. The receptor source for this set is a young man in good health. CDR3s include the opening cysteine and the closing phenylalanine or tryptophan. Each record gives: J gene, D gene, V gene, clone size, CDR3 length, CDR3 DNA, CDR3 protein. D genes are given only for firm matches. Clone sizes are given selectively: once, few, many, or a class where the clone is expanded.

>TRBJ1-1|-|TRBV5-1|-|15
TGCGCCAGCAGCTTGGTTGGGGTTTCGAACACTGAAGCTTTCTTT
CASSLVGVSNTEAFF
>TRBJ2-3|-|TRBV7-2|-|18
TGTGCCAGCAGCCTGGGGGAACAAGCGTGGCGTTCCACAGATACGCAGTATTTT
CASSLGEQAWRSTDTQYF
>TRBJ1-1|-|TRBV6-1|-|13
TGTGCCAGCATCCCCGAACAGGGCCTCGGGTCTTTCTTT
CASIPEQGLGSFF
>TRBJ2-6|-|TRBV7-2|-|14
TGTGCCAGCAGCTCCGGACAGGGGGCCAACGTCCTGACTTTC
CASSSGQGANVLTF
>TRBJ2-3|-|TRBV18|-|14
TGTGCCAGCTCACCACTGGTGGGGACAGATACGCAGTATTTT
CASSPLVGTDTQYF
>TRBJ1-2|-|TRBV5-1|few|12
TGCGCCAGCAGCAAGGACGGCTATGGCTACACCTTC
CASSKDGYGYTF
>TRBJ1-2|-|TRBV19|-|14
TGTGCCAGTACCGGCCGTGGTCCGACCTATGGCTACACCTTC
CASTGRGPTYGYTF
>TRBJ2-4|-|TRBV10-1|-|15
TGCGCCAGCAGTGAGTCTCGGGGAGTAAAGAACATTCAGTACTTC
CASSESRGVKNIQYF
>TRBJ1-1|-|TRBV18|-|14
TGTGCCAGCTCACGTGACAGACCAGGCACTGAAGCTTTCTTT
CASSRDRPGTEAFF
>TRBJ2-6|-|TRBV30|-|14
TGTGCCTGGAGGGAAGGGGAAGGGGCCAACGTCCTGACTTTC
CAWREGEGANVLTF
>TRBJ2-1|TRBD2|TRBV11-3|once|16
TGTGCCAGCAGCTTGGAGCGGACTAGCGGAACCAATGAGCAGTTCTTC
CASSLERTSGTNEQFF
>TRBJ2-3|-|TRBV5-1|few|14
TGCGCCAGCAGCCCCGGGACTAGCACAGATACGCAGTATTTT
CASSPGTSTDTQYF
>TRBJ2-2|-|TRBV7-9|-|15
TGTGCCAGCAGCTTAGGCAGTTTTAACACCGGGGAGCTGTTTTTT
CASSLGSFNTGELFF
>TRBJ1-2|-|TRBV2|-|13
TGTGCCAGCCGTCGGACAGTAGGGTATGGCTACACCTTC
CASRRTVGYGYTF
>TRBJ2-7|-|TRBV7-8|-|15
TGTGCCAGCAGCTTAAAACGGGGCCCACCCTACGAGCAGTACTTC
CASSLKRGPPYEQYF
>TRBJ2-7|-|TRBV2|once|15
TGTGCCAGCAGTAGGAACCAGGGGCCACCCTACGAGCAGTACTTC
CASSRNQGPPYEQYF
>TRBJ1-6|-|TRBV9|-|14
TGTGCCAGCAGCGTAGAGGGGGGGAATTCACCCCTCCACTTT
CASSVEGGNSPLHF
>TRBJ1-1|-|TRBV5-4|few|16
TGTGCCAGCAGCTTTAAAATAGGGGTCGGGAACACTGAAGCTTTCTTT
CASSFKIGVGNTEAFF
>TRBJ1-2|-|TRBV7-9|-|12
TGTGCCAGCAGCTTGGACCTCTATGGCTACACCTTC
CASSLDLYGYTF
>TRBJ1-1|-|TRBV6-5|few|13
TGTGCCAGCAGTTACCTATCGAACACTGAAGCTTTCTTT
CASSYLSNTEAFF
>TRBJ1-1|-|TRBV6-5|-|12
TGTGCCAGCAGCTCTGTGAACACTGAAGCTTTCTTT
CASSSVNTEAFF
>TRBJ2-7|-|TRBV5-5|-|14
TGTGCCAGCAGCTGGGACTGGATTGCCTACGAGCAGTACTTC
CASSWDWIAYEQYF
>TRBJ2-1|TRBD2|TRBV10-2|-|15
TGCGCCAGTTCTCGGACTAGCGGGTCCTACAATGAGCAGTTCTTC
CASSRTSGSYNEQFF
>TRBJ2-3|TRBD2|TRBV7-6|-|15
TGTGCCAGCACCTTCGGGGGGGGCGGAACAGATACGCAGTATTTT
CASTFGGGGTDTQYF
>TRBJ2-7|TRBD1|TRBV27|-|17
TGTGCCAGCAGTTTACGAAGGCGGGACAGGGGTAACTACGAGCAGTACTTC
CASSLRRRDRGNYEQYF
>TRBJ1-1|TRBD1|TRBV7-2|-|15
TGTGCCAGCAGCTCATCGGACAGGGTCAACACTGAAGCTTTCTTT
CASSSSDRVNTEAFF
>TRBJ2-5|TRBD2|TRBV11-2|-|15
TGTGCCAGCAGCCCTACCGGGACTAGCGGAGAGACCCAGTACTTC
CASSPTGTSGETQYF
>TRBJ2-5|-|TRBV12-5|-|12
TGTGCTAGTGGTTCCCCCGGTGAGACCCAGTACTTC
CASGSPGETQYF
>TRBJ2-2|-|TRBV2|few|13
TGTGCCAGCATCAGACAGAACACCGGGGAGCTGTTTTTT
CASIRQNTGELFF
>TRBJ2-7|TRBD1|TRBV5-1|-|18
TGCGCCAGCAGCCTATGGGACAGGGGGCCCCTGGCGCTCTACGAGCAGTACTTC
CASSLWDRGPLALYEQYF
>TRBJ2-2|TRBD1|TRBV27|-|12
TGTGCCAGCAGTCTTGGACAGGGAGAGCTGTTTTTT
CASSLGQGELFF
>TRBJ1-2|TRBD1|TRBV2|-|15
TGTGCCAGCAGTGAGGGGAGGGGGCTAAGCTATGGCTACACCTTC
CASSEGRGLSYGYTF
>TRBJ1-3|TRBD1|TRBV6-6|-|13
TGTGCCAGCAAGGACAGGGGGGGAAACACCATATATTTT
CASKDRGGNTIYF
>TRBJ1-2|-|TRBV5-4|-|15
TGTGCCAGCAGCAGGGACGGCCTTTCCGAACGTGGCTACACCTTC
CASSRDGLSERGYTF
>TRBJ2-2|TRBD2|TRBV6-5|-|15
TGTGCCAGCAGTTCGGCCCGGGAGGGAGCCGGGGAGCTGTTTTTT
CASSSAREGAGELFF
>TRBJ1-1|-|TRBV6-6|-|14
TGTGCCAGCAGTTACGGAAATTTGAACACTGAAGCTTTCTTT
CASSYGNLNTEAFF
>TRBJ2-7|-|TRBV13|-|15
TGTGCCAGCAGCTCCCGGGTGGGCGGGGCCTACGAGCAGTACTTC
CASSSRVGGAYEQYF
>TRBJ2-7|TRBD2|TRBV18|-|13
TGTGCCACCCGAAGCGGGGGGGTCTACGAGCAGTACTTC
CATRSGGVYEQYF
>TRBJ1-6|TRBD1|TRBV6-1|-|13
TGTGCCAGCAGAGAGAGCAACAGGGGGACCCTCCACTTT
CASRESNRGTLHF
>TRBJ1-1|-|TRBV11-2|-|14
TGTGCCAGCAGCCCCTCACATGGGAACACTGAAGCTTTCTTT
CASSPSHGNTEAFF
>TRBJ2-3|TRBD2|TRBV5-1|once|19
TGCGCCACCCATGAAGGGGTCCGGACTAGCGGTTTAGGCACAGATACGCAGTATTTT
CATHEGVRTSGLGTDTQYF
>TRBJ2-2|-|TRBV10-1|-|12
TGCGCCAGCAGTTCCTCTTGGCGGGAGCTGTTTTTT
CASSSSWRELFF
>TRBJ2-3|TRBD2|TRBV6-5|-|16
TGTGCCAGCAGTTCACGGACTAGCGGGAGGACAGATACGCAGTATTTT
CASSSRTSGRTDTQYF
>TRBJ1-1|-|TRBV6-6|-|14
TGTGCCAGCAGTTACGCCGGCTCGCTCACTGAAGCTTTCTTT
CASSYAGSLTEAFF